What follows describes a single T cell receptor beta chain. This sample stems from a study of blood T cell repertoires in COVID-19. In the study overall: The samples span acute and convalescent COVID-19 from the United States, Italy and Spain. From T cells, B-cell-depleted T cells, or PBMCs came the material, which was cDNA or gDNA.

Using immunoSEQ multiplex PCR, the repertoire was profiled, and TCRdb retains in-frame clones only, with some absent. The sample contains 200,000 to 300,000 clones, roughly four fifths of which appear only once. The CDR3 extends over 14 amino acids. Germline V gene lookup returns CDR1 MNHEY and CDR2 SVGAGI. V shed 2 bases and J shed 3 bases, with 11 bases lying between them. This rearrangement joins TRBV6-5 to TRBJ2-7; D gene ambiguous. What was sequenced was peripheral blood. This clonotype was sampled from a woman between 65 and 79 years old with acute or convalescent COVID-19. As DNA, the CDR3 is TGTGCCAGCAGTTACGGCCCCCTCCGCTACGAGCAGTACTTC. Protein: CASSYGPLRYEQYF.